This TCR beta chain originates from a study of Ad26.COV2.S vaccination and SARS-CoV-2 variants. Study-level information: The donor belonged to the COV1001 Ad26.COV2.S trial arm. Findings and caveats of the study: Following vaccination, spike-specific CD8+ and CD4+ T cell responses reportedly exhibited substantial breadth.

Profiled with immunoSEQ multiplex PCR; TCRdb holds only in-frame clones, not every one. The repertoire holds fewer than 400,000 clones, with about 82% as singletons. The germline gives CDR1 GTSNPN, CDR2 SVGIG (reference sequence). Unmatched junction bases numbered 10, after V lost 3 bases and J lost 2 bases. This CDR3 is built from 15 residues. Comment on this clone: What it binds is not known.

As for treatment: about 20 received Ad26.COV2.S at low or high dose, single or two shots; about 5 received placebo; per-sample allocation not given. Specimens were obtained on day 63 following the first vaccine or placebo injection. Within Boston, the person who donated was an adult of 18-55 years. The specimen comprised peripheral blood, sampled in a trial of Ad26.COV2.S vaccine versus placebo. This TCR was sampled from a person aged 18-60 years who received the Ad26.COV2.S COVID-19 vaccine or a placebo. The chain carries TRBV30 and TRBJ2-7, with 7 bases lining up with TRBD1. The CDR3 DNA reads TGTGCCTGGAGCCCGTGGGGCAGGGGGACCTACGAGCAGTACTTC. This gives the protein CAWSPWGRGTYEQYF.